This TCR beta chain appears in the sequencing data of a study of OX40 agonist ivuxolimab in advanced cancers. TCRdb keeps only in-frame clones here, not all; method: immunoSEQ multiplex PCR. The sample has under 50,000 clones; 92% are singletons. Sequenced material: CD4+ or CD8+ T cells sorted from blood, taken in a trial of the OX40 agonist ivuxolimab. The source is an adult with an advanced solid tumor such as melanoma, head and neck, liver or kidney cancer.

Here the CDR3 reads CASSLIAGGVSYNEQFF. CDR3 DNA: TGTGCCAGCAGCCTAATAGCGGGAGGGGTCTCCTACAATGAGCAGTTCTTC. V and J are TRBV14 and TRBJ2-1, with 11 bases identical to TRBD2. V lost 4 bases to trimming and J lost 0 bases; unmatched junction nucleotides: 5. The germline V gene encodes CDR1 SGHDN and CDR2 FVKESK. The CDR3 is 17 amino acids.